Listed below are T cell receptor beta chains from one sample, sequenced in a study of molecular identifiers for immune sequencing clone quantification. TCRdb reanalysed the PCR reads using MiXCR and keeps one entry per CDR3 protein. Of some 91,000 distinct CDR3 sequences in the sample, approximately 24% were seen once. The sequencing input was naive CD8+ T cells from blood, with Jurkat cell RNA spiked in. The receptor source for this set is a human donor in good health. Some libraries in this study had Jurkat cell RNA spiked in. Both conserved end residues are part of each CDR3. Each record gives: V gene, clone size, J gene, D gene, CDR3 protein, CDR3 DNA. A D gene is named only where the DNA matches it firmly. The size field is filled for only some rows; it gives once, few, many or a size class.

TRBV19	many	TRBJ2-5	-	CASSEDTQYQETQYF	TGTGCCAGTAGTGAAGACACCCAGTACCAAGAGACCCAGTACTTC
TRBV5-5	many	TRBJ2-7	-	CASSLILEGGPRDEQYF	TGTGCCAGCAGCTTGATCTTGGAAGGGGGACCAAGGGACGAGCAGTACTTC
TRBV6-5	many	TRBJ2-2	TRBD2	CASSYPRSGGDTGELFF	TGTGCCAGCAGTTACCCCCGATCCGGGGGGGACACCGGGGAGCTGTTTTTT
TRBV7-9	-	TRBJ2-7	-	CASSLEGLRSEQYF	TGTGCCAGCAGCTTAGAGGGGCTGAGGTCCGAGCAGTACTTC
TRBV4-3	few	TRBJ2-7	TRBD1	CASSQAGTGGYEQYF	TGCGCCAGCAGCCAAGCCGGGACAGGGGGTTACGAGCAGTACTTC
TRBV19	-	TRBJ2-3	-	CASSENISRGPDTQYF	TGTGCCAGTAGCGAAAACATCAGCAGGGGTCCAGATACGCAGTATTTT
TRBV20-1	few	TRBJ2-7	TRBD2	CSASGLAVYEQYF	TGCAGTGCGTCGGGACTAGCGGTTTACGAGCAGTACTTC
TRBV20-1	few	TRBJ2-1	TRBD2	CSARSPPTSGGATTNNEQFF	TGCAGTGCTAGAAGCCCTCCCACTAGCGGGGGGGCCACGACAAACAATGAGCAGTTCTTC
TRBV2	many	TRBJ1-5	-	CASSGVTHSNQPQHF	TGTGCCAGCAGTGGGGTGACACATAGCAATCAGCCCCAGCATTTT
TRBV7-9	many	TRBJ2-2	-	CASSDKLGTPYTGELFF	TGTGCCAGCAGCGATAAGTTAGGGACACCCTACACCGGGGAGCTGTTTTTT
TRBV7-9	few	TRBJ2-1	TRBD2	CASSLFLAASYNEQFF	TGTGCCAGCAGCTTATTCCTAGCGGCCTCCTACAATGAGCAGTTCTTC
TRBV12-3/TRBV12-4	many	TRBJ2-1	-	CASSLRGAFYNEQFF	TGTGCCAGCAGTTTACGGGGGGCGTTCTACAATGAGCAGTTCTTC
TRBV4-1	many	TRBJ1-5	-	CASSQGSQPQHF	TGCGCCAGCAGCCAAGGAAGTCAGCCCCAGCATTTT
TRBV12-3/TRBV12-4	many	TRBJ2-2	-	CASLAINTGELFF	TGTGCCAGCTTAGCCATAAACACCGGGGAGCTGTTTTTT
TRBV24-1	-	TRBJ2-4	-	CATSDSVLRENIQYF	TGTGCCACCAGTGATTCCGTCCTCAGGGAAAACATTCAGTACTTC
TRBV11-2	many	TRBJ2-5	-	CASSPGAEQETQYF	TGTGCCAGCAGCCCGGGGGCCGAACAAGAGACCCAGTACTTC
TRBV7-9	many	TRBJ2-7	-	CASSFPGSYEQYF	TGTGCCAGCAGCTTTCCCGGATCCTACGAGCAGTACTTC
TRBV25-1	few	TRBJ2-3	-	CASSEYVIGTDTQYF	TGTGCCAGCAGTGAATATGTTATCGGGACAGATACGCAGTATTTT
TRBV4-3	few	TRBJ2-1	TRBD1	CASSIDRVSYNEQFF	TGCGCCAGCTCCATAGACAGGGTCTCCTACAATGAGCAGTTCTTC
TRBV24-1	few	TRBJ2-5	TRBD1	CATSGDRVQETQYF	TGTGCCACCAGTGGGGACAGGGTCCAAGAGACCCAGTACTTC
TRBV27	-	TRBJ2-7	TRBD1	CASSLSGTGYYEQYF	TGTGCCAGCAGTTTATCCGGGACAGGATACTACGAGCAGTACTTC
TRBV9	many	TRBJ1-1	TRBD1	CASSLSTQTGAHTEAFF	TGTGCCAGCAGCCTTTCTACCCAGACAGGGGCTCACACTGAAGCTTTCTTT
TRBV28	many	TRBJ1-5	-	CASSGGGSNQPQHF	TGTGCCAGCAGTGGGGGGGGCAGCAATCAGCCCCAGCATTTT
TRBV24-1	few	TRBJ2-1	TRBD2	CATSDFASGTTYNEQFF	TGTGCCACCAGTGATTTTGCTAGCGGGACCACCTACAATGAGCAGTTCTTC
TRBV12-3/TRBV12-4	many	TRBJ1-5	-	CASSHAPGTENQPQHF	TGTGCCAGCAGCCACGCCCCCGGGACGGAGAATCAGCCCCAGCATTTT
TRBV11-2	-	TRBJ2-4	-	CASSQWVSKVDIQYF	TGTGCCAGCAGCCAGTGGGTTTCTAAGGTAGACATTCAGTACTTC
TRBV14	few	TRBJ2-1	-	CASSPFGKVSYNEQFF	TGTGCCAGCAGCCCGTTCGGGAAGGTCTCCTACAATGAGCAGTTCTTC
TRBV29-1	many	TRBJ2-1	-	CSVMRPSSYNEQFF	TGCAGCGTTATGCGGCCTAGCTCCTACAATGAGCAGTTCTTC
TRBV20-1	many	TRBJ2-7	-	CSASAAEWVADPYEQYF	TGCAGTGCTAGTGCCGCGGAGTGGGTAGCTGACCCCTACGAGCAGTACTTC
TRBV4-2	once	TRBJ2-5	TRBD2	CASSQAGGASGSWARYF	TGTGCCAGCAGCCAAGCAGGGGGGGCTAGCGGGAGTTGGGCCCGGTACTTC
TRBV20-1	-	TRBJ2-2	-	CSARAPLRTAWAGELFF	TGCAGTGCTAGAGCACCACTCAGGACAGCCTGGGCCGGGGAGCTGTTTTTT
TRBV5-1	few	TRBJ2-7	TRBD2	CASSLAAVAGVDMPTYEQYF	TGCGCCAGCAGCTTGGCCGCGGTAGCGGGAGTCGATATGCCGACCTACGAGCAGTACTTC
TRBV27	many	TRBJ2-6	-	CASSLSGGFSGANVLTF	TGTGCCAGCAGTTTATCTGGAGGGTTCTCTGGGGCCAACGTCCTGACTTTC
TRBV7-9	-	TRBJ2-7	-	CTSSSSLAPLYEQYF	TGTACCAGCAGCTCCTCTCTAGCGCCCCTCTACGAGCAGTACTTC
TRBV10-3	many	TRBJ1-3	TRBD1	CAISATTQGDFTGNTIYF	TGTGCCATCAGTGCAACGACTCAGGGGGACTTTACTGGAAACACCATATATTTT
TRBV29-1	-	TRBJ2-7	TRBD2	CSAGLAGAYEQYF	TGCAGCGCTGGACTAGCGGGAGCCTACGAGCAGTACTTC
TRBV11-2	-	TRBJ2-2	-	CASSYTGTGELFF	TGTGCCAGCAGCTACACAGGGACCGGGGAGCTGTTTTTT
TRBV19	many	TRBJ2-3	-	CASSISGGFFADTQYF	TGTGCCAGTAGTATTTCGGGGGGCTTCTTCGCAGATACGCAGTATTTT
TRBV9	-	TRBJ2-7	-	CASSPPVSSAQSF	TGTGCCAGCAGCCCCCCCGTGAGCTCCGCGCAGTCCTTC
TRBV6-5	many	TRBJ2-2	-	CASSLGTHTGELFF	TGTGCCAGCAGTCTCGGGACCCACACCGGGGAGCTGTTTTTT
TRBV7-9	-	TRBJ2-3	TRBD2	CAGSFTRLAGTDTQYF	TGTGCCGGCAGCTTTACCCGACTAGCTGGTACAGATACGCAGTATTTT
TRBV6-2/TRBV6-3	-	TRBJ2-7	TRBD1	CASFPTGGGYEQYF	TGTGCCAGTTTCCCAACAGGGGGCGGGTACGAGCAGTACTTC
TRBV9	many	TRBJ1-1	-	CASSVGGWRGMNTEAFF	TGTGCCAGCAGCGTAGGGGGTTGGAGGGGGATGAACACTGAAGCTTTCTTT
TRBV7-2	many	TRBJ2-4	-	CASSRTNELAKNIQYF	TGTGCCAGCAGCCGGACAAATGAGCTAGCCAAAAACATTCAGTACTTC
TRBV19	many	TRBJ2-3	-	CASSIGAGAGDTQYF	TGTGCCAGTAGTATAGGGGCGGGGGCCGGAGATACGCAGTATTTT
TRBV30	few	TRBJ2-1	TRBD1	CAWGVYRGSYNEQFF	TGTGCCTGGGGTGTTTACAGGGGGTCCTACAATGAGCAGTTCTTC
TRBV9	many	TRBJ2-3	-	CASSPIVASDTQYF	TGTGCCTCTTCTCCTATAGTTGCGTCAGATACGCAGTATTTT
TRBV27	few	TRBJ2-1	TRBD2	CASSLASGSYNEQFF	TGTGCCAGCAGCCTCGCTAGCGGTTCCTACAATGAGCAGTTCTTC
TRBV21-1	many	TRBJ2-7	-	CASSKESHSYEQYF	TGTGCCAGCAGCAAAGAATCTCACTCCTACGAGCAGTACTTC
TRBV19	many	TRBJ1-4	-	CASSTGHPRVFF	TGTGCCAGTAGTACGGGACACCCGAGGGTGTTTTTT
TRBV12-3/TRBV12-4	few	TRBJ1-1	-	CASSAGYRTEAFF	TGTGCCAGCAGTGCGGGATATAGGACTGAAGCTTTCTTT
TRBV20-1	-	TRBJ2-7	-	CSARPGVPSYGQYF	TGCAGTGCTAGACCAGGGGTCCCCTCCTACGGGCAGTACTTC
TRBV12-3/TRBV12-4	many	TRBJ2-6	-	CASSFRNAPGFSSGANVLTF	TGTGCCAGCAGTTTCCGTAACGCCCCAGGTTTTAGCTCTGGGGCCAACGTCCTGACTTTC
TRBV7-2	many	TRBJ1-1	-	CASSLDWYGARRAEAFF	TGTGCCAGCAGCTTAGATTGGTACGGCGCGAGAAGGGCTGAAGCTTTCTTT
TRBV24-1	many	TRBJ1-5	-	CATRARGGTGQPQHF	TGTGCCACCAGGGCTCGCGGAGGGACGGGCCAGCCCCAGCATTTT
TRBV19	many	TRBJ2-7	TRBD2	CASSIGSGSGYEQYF	TGTGCCAGTAGTATAGGTAGCGGGAGTGGATACGAGCAGTACTTC
TRBV19	few	TRBJ1-6	-	CASRPVGSYNSPLHF	TGTGCCAGTCGTCCCGTCGGCTCCTATAATTCACCCCTCCACTTT
TRBV7-2	many	TRBJ2-7	-	CASSLRPYEQYF	TGTGCCAGCAGCTTACGGCCCTACGAGCAGTACTTC